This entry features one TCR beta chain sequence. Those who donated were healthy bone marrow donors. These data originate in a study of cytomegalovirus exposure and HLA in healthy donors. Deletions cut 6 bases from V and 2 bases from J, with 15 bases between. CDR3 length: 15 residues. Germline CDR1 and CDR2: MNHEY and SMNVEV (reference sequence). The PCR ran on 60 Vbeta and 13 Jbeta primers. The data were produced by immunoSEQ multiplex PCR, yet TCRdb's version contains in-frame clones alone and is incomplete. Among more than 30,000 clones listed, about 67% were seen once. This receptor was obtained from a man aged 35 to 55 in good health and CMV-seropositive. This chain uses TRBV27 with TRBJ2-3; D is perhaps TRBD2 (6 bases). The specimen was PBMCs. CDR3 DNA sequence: TGTGCCAGCAGCCTGGACTACTCCTACACAGATACGCAGTATTTT. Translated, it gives CASSLDYSYTDTQYF.